This TCR beta chain comes out of a study of T cells in Graves' hyperthyroidism and ophthalmopathy. Findings and limits, study-wide: Most thyroid-expanded clonotypes above 0.001 were also found in blood.

Between the trimmed V and J ends, which lost 6 bases and 4 bases, there was a span of 18 bases. The germline V gene has CDR1 DFQATT and CDR2 SNEGSKA (reference sequence). This CDR3 is built from 14 residues. Diagnosis relied on clinical symptoms, serum thyroxine and TRAb, thyroid ultrasound and orbital computed tomography. The sample holds many counts of this clonotype. Its antigen is unknown. From RNA transcripts, TCR beta CDR3 regions were amplified. The HTBI primer set served for first-round RT-PCR of the TCR CDR3. MiXCR, applied by TCRdb to the multiplex PCR reads, yields one record per CDR3 protein. The table includes about 350,000 distinct CDR3 sequences, roughly 18% detected once.

The J gene is TRBJ1-2, the V gene TRBV20-1; D not resolved. Sequencing was carried out using blood. This sequence was found in a woman in her 40s with Graves' ophthalmopathy. CDR3 DNA sequence: TGCAGTGCGCCAGGAGCCCGCCTCTCCTATGGCTACACCTTC. Amino acids: CSAPGARLSYGYTF.